These T cell receptor beta chains were read from a single sample in a study of shared clonotypes between healthy human individuals. The method was immunoSEQ multiplex PCR; TCRdb's version includes in-frame clones alone and lacks a portion of them. The table shows over a million clones, with 75% to 85% occurring only once. The specimen was memory CD4+ T cells from PBMCs. These receptors were obtained from a man between 18 and 29 years old in good health. Some clones in this sample may be carry-over from other donors' samples. Both conserved end residues are part of each CDR3. A D gene is named only where the DNA matches it firmly. Clone size is shown for a subset of rows, as once, few, many or a class of expanded clone.

J gene | clone size | V gene | D gene | CDR3 DNA | CDR3 protein
TRBJ2-1 | . | TRBV4-1 | TRBD2 | TGCGCCAGCAGCCCTAGCGGGAGGAACGATGAGCAGTTCTTC | CASSPSGRNDEQFF
TRBJ2-7 | many | TRBV28 | TRBD2 | TGTGCCAGCACCCGGGGGGGCCTCTCCTACGAGCAGTACTTC | CASTRGGLSYEQYF
TRBJ1-5 | . | TRBV28 | TRBD1 | TGTGCCAGCAGGGGCCGACAGGGAACTCAGCCCCAGCATTTT | CASRGRQGTQPQHF
TRBJ2-7 | once | TRBV25-1 | . | TGTGCCAGCAGTCTGACAGGTTTGGGGTACGAGCAGTACTTC | CASSLTGLGYEQYF
TRBJ2-4 | . | TRBV28 | TRBD1 | TGTGCCAGCAGTTCCCAAACAGGGGGCCCTACCAAAAACATTCAGTACTTC | CASSSQTGGPTKNIQYF
TRBJ1-5 | . | TRBV2 | . | TGTGCCAGCAGTGAAAGGGCCAGCAATCAGCCCCAGCATTTT | CASSERASNQPQHF
TRBJ2-3 | . | TRBV5-1 | . | TGCGCCAGCAGCCCCCCTCTTAGACGGGAGCAGTATTTT | CASSPPLRREQYF
TRBJ1-4 | . | TRBV28 | . | TGTGCCAGCAGTTCACAACAGGCTCCAAGGGGGTTTTTT | CASSSQQAPRGFF
TRBJ2-3 | . | TRBV7-2 | TRBD2 | TGTGCCAGCAGCTTAGGGGCCTTAGCGGGAGGCACAGATACGCAGTATTTT | CASSLGALAGGTDTQYF
TRBJ1-2 | once | TRBV9 | TRBD1 | TGTGCCAGCAGGGCAGCCCCGGGACAGGGGAGGGATAGCTATGGCTACACCTTC | CASRAAPGQGRDSYGYTF
TRBJ1-2 | . | TRBV5-1 | . | TGCGCCAGCAGCTTGGGCAGGGTATACACCTTC | CASSLGRVYTF
TRBJ1-5 | . | TRBV18 | . | TGTGCCAGCTCATCAGTTGAACGGCAGCCCCAGCATTTT | CASSSVERQPQHF
TRBJ2-1 | many | TRBV6-4 | TRBD2 | TGTGCCAGCAGTGACTCGCGAAGTAGCGGGATTAGGTTCTTC | CASSDSRSSGIRFF
TRBJ2-7 | . | TRBV5-1 | TRBD1 | TGCGCCAGCAGCCACCGGGACAGGGCGTGGGAGCAGTACTTC | CASSHRDRAWEQYF
TRBJ2-3 | . | TRBV6-6 | . | TGTGCCAGCAGTTACTCTCCGGATTGGACAGATACGCAGTATTTT | CASSYSPDWTDTQYF
TRBJ1-1 | . | TRBV25-1 | . | TGTGCCAGCAGTGATCCCCGAGGCACTGAAGCTTTCTTT | CASSDPRGTEAFF
TRBJ2-3 | . | TRBV7-3 | . | TGTGCCAGCAGTAGAGGCACAGATACGCAGTATTTT | CASSRGTDTQYF
TRBJ1-4 | . | TRBV6-6 | TRBD1 | TGTGCCAGCAAGGTACAGGGGTCTAATGAAAAACTGTTTTTT | CASKVQGSNEKLFF
TRBJ1-4 | . | TRBV18 | . | TGTGCCAGCTCACCTAGGAATGAAAAACTGTTTTTT | CASSPRNEKLFF
TRBJ2-1 | . | TRBV6-1 | TRBD1 | TGTGCCACCGGACAGGGGGCGAGGTACAATGAGCAGTTCTTC | CATGQGARYNEQFF
TRBJ1-4 | . | TRBV18 | . | TGTGCCAGCTCGCCTGGTCTGGATGAAAAACTGTTTTTT | CASSPGLDEKLFF
TRBJ1-2 | . | TRBV6-1 | . | TGTGCCACCCGAAGTAACTATGGCTACACCTTC | CATRSNYGYTF
TRBJ2-6 | . | TRBV5-4 | . | TGTGCCAGCAGCCCTCAGGGCCCCCTCTCTGGGGCCAACGTCCTGACTTTC | CASSPQGPLSGANVLTF
TRBJ2-6 | . | TRBV28 | TRBD1 | TGTGCCAGCAGGCCCACAGGGGGCTATGGGGCCAACGTCCTGACTTTC | CASRPTGGYGANVLTF
TRBJ2-1 | . | TRBV10-1 | . | TGCGCCAGCAGTGAAGATCTCGGCAATGAGCAGTTCTTC | CASSEDLGNEQFF
TRBJ1-2 | once | TRBV27 | . | TGTGCCAGCAGTTTAGGGCTGGGGGATCTTGGCTACACCTTC | CASSLGLGDLGYTF
TRBJ2-1 | . | TRBV5-1 | TRBD2 | TGCGCCAGCAGCAGCCTAGCGGGGCAGCCGTGGTCGGAGCAGTTCTTC | CASSSLAGQPWSEQFF
TRBJ1-2 | . | TRBV7-8 | . | TGTGCCAGCAGCTCCCGGACGGACTATGGCTACACCTTC | CASSSRTDYGYTF
TRBJ2-1 | . | TRBV27 | . | TGTGCCAGCAGCCCACGGGGGTTTTTGGCCTTCAATGAGCAGTTCTTC | CASSPRGFLAFNEQFF
TRBJ2-5 | . | TRBV5-4 | TRBD1 | TGTGCCAGCAGCTTGGGAGTGAATTGGGGACAGGGCTTAGAGACCCAGTACTTC | CASSLGVNWGQGLETQYF
TRBJ1-3 | . | TRBV28 | TRBD1 | TGTGCCAGCAGTAACCGGGACAGGGCTGGAAACACCATATATTTT | CASSNRDRAGNTIYF
TRBJ2-1 | . | TRBV7-2 | . | TGTGCCAGCAGCTTTCCCACCCAACGACCCGAGCAGTTCTTC | CASSFPTQRPEQFF
TRBJ2-1 | . | TRBV4-3 | TRBD2 | TGCGCCAGCAGCCAAAGACTAGCGGGGTCCTACAATGAGCAGTTCTTC | CASSQRLAGSYNEQFF
TRBJ1-1 | . | TRBV5-1 | . | TGCGCCAGCAGCTTGGTGGGACTGGGGAACACTGAAGCTTTCTTT | CASSLVGLGNTEAFF
TRBJ2-1 | . | TRBV14 | TRBD2 | TGTGCCAGCAGCCAAGATAGATTGGCGGGAGGTTACAATGAGCAGTTCTTC | CASSQDRLAGGYNEQFF
TRBJ2-7 | . | TRBV6-5 | . | TGTGCCAGCAGTTATCTGGGAGGTGGGGAGCAGTACTTC | CASSYLGGGEQYF
TRBJ2-7 | once | TRBV5-1 | . | TGCGCCAGCAGCCAGGCCGGGACGGATTTCTACGAGCAGTACTTC | CASSQAGTDFYEQYF
TRBJ2-5 | . | TRBV5-1 | . | TGCGCCAGCAGCTTGGTAACAGCCCTTAGGGAGACCCAGTACTTC | CASSLVTALRETQYF
TRBJ2-2 | . | TRBV4-3 | . | TGCGCCAGCAGCCAAGAACCCTTACAGAACACCGGGGAGCTGTTTTTT | CASSQEPLQNTGELFF
TRBJ1-1 | few | TRBV6-5 | TRBD1 | TGTGCCAGCAGTTACCAGGGGGCCGCGAACACTGAAGCTTTCTTT | CASSYQGAANTEAFF
TRBJ2-7 | many | TRBV7-2 | . | TGTGCCAGCAGCTTAGCGGGGAACTCCTACGAGCAGTACTTC | CASSLAGNSYEQYF
TRBJ1-4 | . | TRBV7-6 | TRBD1 | TGTGCCAGCAGCCGCACCGCCCCAGGGGGGACTAATGAAAAACTGTTTTTT | CASSRTAPGGTNEKLFF
TRBJ1-2 | . | TRBV5-6 | . | TGTGCCAGCAGCTTGGTAGGCCGATCTAACTATGGCTACACCTTC | CASSLVGRSNYGYTF
TRBJ1-1 | . | TRBV5-1 | . | TGCGCCAGCAGCTTGATGGGGCGGGAGACGAACACTGAAGCTTTCTTT | CASSLMGRETNTEAFF
TRBJ1-1 | . | TRBV7-9 | . | TGTGCCAGCAGCGGAGAACAGGGGAACACTGAAGCTTTCTTT | CASSGEQGNTEAFF
TRBJ2-7 | . | TRBV30 | . | TGTGCCTGGAGGACAGTCTACGAGCAGTACTTC | CAWRTVYEQYF
TRBJ1-4 | . | TRBV29-1 | . | TGCAGCGTTGAAATCTCAGGGAAACTGTTTTTT | CSVEISGKLFF
TRBJ2-2 | . | TRBV11-3 | . | TGTGCCAGCAGCAAAATCCCTCCCAACACCGGGGAGCTGTTTTTT | CASSKIPPNTGELFF
TRBJ2-3 | few | TRBV5-1 | . | TGCGCCAGCAGCTTCCGGGCCCTAGGAGATACGCAGTATTTT | CASSFRALGDTQYF
TRBJ1-3 | . | TRBV2 | . | TGTGCCAGCAGACCAGGGAGGTCAGGAAACACCATATATTTT | CASRPGRSGNTIYF
TRBJ1-1 | . | TRBV7-3 | . | TGTGCCAGCAGCTTAAGCCCTTTAACTGAAGCTTTCTTT | CASSLSPLTEAFF
TRBJ1-1 | . | TRBV9 | . | TGTGCCAGCAGCGTAGGGGTAGCAGGTGAAGCTTTCTTT | CASSVGVAGEAFF
TRBJ2-7 | few | TRBV28 | TRBD1 | TGTGCCAGCAGTTACGATTTAGGGACAGGGGCGAGGGAGCAGTACTTC | CASSYDLGTGAREQYF
TRBJ2-3 | . | TRBV5-1 | . | TGCGCCAGCAGCCCCGGGGCAGATACGCAGTATTTT | CASSPGADTQYF
TRBJ1-2 | once | TRBV6-6 | . | TGTGCCAGCAGTTACAACTTGGGGGGGCCCACGGGCTACACCTTC | CASSYNLGGPTGYTF
TRBJ2-2 | . | TRBV15 | . | TGTGCCACCGCCAGGGGCACCGGGGAGCTGTTTTTT | CATARGTGELFF
TRBJ1-2 | . | TRBV25-1 | TRBD1 | TGTGCCAGCAGTGAAACCGGGACAGGGGCTAACTATGGCTACACCTTC | CASSETGTGANYGYTF
TRBJ1-1 | . | TRBV9 | . | TGTGCCAGCAGCGTGGGTCTGTTGAACACTGAAGCTTTCTTT | CASSVGLLNTEAFF